Sequencing of this TCR beta chain was carried out in a study of blood T cell repertoires in COVID-19. Study-wide context: Samples representing acute and convalescent COVID-19 were sourced from the United States, Italy and Spain. PBMCs, B-cell-depleted T cells, or T cells were the source of the cDNA or gDNA that made up the material.

Trimming stripped 1 base from V and 8 bases from J, with 14 bases between. Germline CDR1 LGHNA, CDR2 YNFKEQ. This CDR3 is 14 amino acids long. In the study's own analysis: Reference gene primer amplification gave nucleated cell count estimates. Data came from immunoSEQ multiplex PCR; TCRdb stores just in-frame clones and leaves some out. The DNA gave D and trimming, while V, J and clone size come from that table. The sample lists about 130,000 clones; roughly four fifths were seen once. This clonotype was sampled from a man aged 35 to 55 with active or convalescent COVID-19. This chain uses TRBV4-2 with TRBJ1-2; D is perhaps TRBD1 (6 bases). Sample: peripheral blood. The CDR3 bases are TGTGCCAGCAGCCAAGTGATGGGTGGACAGGGCTACACCTTC. Residues: CASSQVMGGQGYTF.